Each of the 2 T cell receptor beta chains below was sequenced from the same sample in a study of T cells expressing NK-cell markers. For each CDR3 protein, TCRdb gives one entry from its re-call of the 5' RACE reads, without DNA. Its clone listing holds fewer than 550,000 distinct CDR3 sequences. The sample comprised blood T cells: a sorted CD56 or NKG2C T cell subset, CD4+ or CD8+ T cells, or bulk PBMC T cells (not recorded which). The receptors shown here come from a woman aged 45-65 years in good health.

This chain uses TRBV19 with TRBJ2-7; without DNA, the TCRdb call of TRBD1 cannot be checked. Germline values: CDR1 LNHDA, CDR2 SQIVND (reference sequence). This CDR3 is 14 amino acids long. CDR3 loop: CASSMTGTAYEQYF.

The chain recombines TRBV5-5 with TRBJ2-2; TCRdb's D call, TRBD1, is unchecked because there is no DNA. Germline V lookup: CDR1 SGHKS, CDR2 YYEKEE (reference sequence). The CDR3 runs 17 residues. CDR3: CASSFPSGTGGTGELFF.